These 19 T cell receptor beta chains came from one sample sequenced in a study of STAT5B mutations in CD4+ large granular lymphocyte leukemia. The data were produced by immunoSEQ multiplex PCR, yet TCRdb's version contains in-frame clones alone and is incomplete. The table records about 34,000 clones, roughly 88% of them present only once. Material: CD4+ T cells from blood buffy coats. These receptors were collected from a human donor in good health.

This chain links TRBV11-3 with TRBJ2-2; a possible D gene is TRBD1 (6 bases). Trimming took off 8 bases at V and 4 bases at J, with 11 bases between the two ends. Germline V gene lookup returns CDR1 SGHNT and CDR2 YENEEA. The CDR3 loop spans 13 amino acids. The CDR3 sequence is CASSGARTGELFF. DNA for the CDR3: TGTGCCAGCTCAGGGGCGCGCACCGGGGAGCTGTTTTTT. Looking up the rest from reference TRBV11-3 and TRBJ2-2 gives the full variable domain: EAGVVQSPRYKIIEKKQPVAFWCNPISGHNTLYWYLQNLGQGPELLIRYENEEAVDDSQLPKDRFSAERLKGVDSTLKIQPAELGDSAVYLCASSGARTGELFFGEGSRLTVL.

The chain is built from TRBV5-5 and TRBJ1-2, with a possible D match to TRBD1 (6 bases). Trimming pared 6 bases from V and 6 bases from J, leaving 21 bases between. The CDR3 runs to 15 residues. Germline-derived CDR1 and CDR2 are SGHKS and YYEKEE (reference sequence). CDR3 residues: CASTRQDRRIDGYTF. Written as DNA, the CDR3 is TGTGCCAGCACCAGACAGGATCGGCGGATAGATGGCTACACCTTC.

The chain joins TRBV7-8 to TRBJ1-5; D remains unclear. This CDR3 is 14 amino acids long. Trimming shortened V by 4 bases and J by 4 bases, and 11 bases separated the two germline ends. Germline loops: CDR1 SGHVS, CDR2 FQNEAQ. This chain's CDR3 is CASSSIGVNQPQHF. For the CDR3, the DNA is TGTGCCAGCAGCTCAATTGGGGTGAATCAGCCCCAGCATTTT.

This chain joins TRBV11-2 and TRBJ1-2; D not certain. Trimming took off 1 base at V and 1 base at J, with 7 bases between the two ends. The CDR3 runs 14 residues. Germline V gives CDR1 SGHAT, CDR2 FQNNGV. CDR3 region: CASSLVMVNYGYTF. CDR3 in DNA: TGTGCCAGCAGCTTAGTCATGGTTAACTATGGCTACACCTTC.

V is TRBV7-6 and J is TRBJ2-1, with D unresolved. Germline V gives CDR1 SGHVS, CDR2 FNYEAQ. The CDR3 is 15 residues long. V lost 5 bases and J lost 0, with 11 bases in between. CDR3 DNA: TGTGCCAGCAGCATTGACCCGAGCTCCTACAATGAGCAGTTCTTC. Its translation is CASSIDPSSYNEQFF.

J is TRBJ1-1 and V is TRBV9; the D is unclear. The germline CDR1 and CDR2 sequences are SGDLS and YYNGEE. Trimming cost V 0 bases and J 3 bases, with 9 bases left between them. This CDR3 contains 14 residues. For the CDR3, the DNA is TGTGCCAGCAGCGTAGAAGGTAAGGACACTGAAGCTTTCTTT. Protein: CASSVEGKDTEAFF. Combining the CDR3 with reference TRBV9 and TRBJ1-1 gives the whole variable domain DSGVTQTPKHLITATGQRVTLRCSPRSGDLSVYWYQQSLDQGLQFLIQYYNGEERAKGNILERFSAQQFPDLHSELNLSSLELGDSALYFCASSVEGKDTEAFFGQGTRLTVV.

This clone was seen only once. The V call is TRBV7-3, the J call TRBJ2-3, with TRBD2 identical over 12 bases. V dropped 7 bases and J dropped 2; count of bases not matched to a gene: 4. The CDR3 has 15 residues. The germline CDR1 and CDR2 sequences are SGHTA and FQGTGA. The CDR3 coding sequence is TGTGCCAGCACCCGACTAGCGGGAGACACAGATACGCAGTATTTT. Its protein is CASTRLAGDTDTQYF.

This chain joins TRBV27 and TRBJ1-3; D is undetermined. The germline CDR1 and CDR2 sequences are MNHEY and SMNVEV (reference sequence). V was trimmed by 8 bases and J by 0 bases, leaving 8 bases between them. This CDR3 has 13 residues. The CDR3 bases are TGTGCCAGCGGGAGCAACTCTGGAAACACCATATATTTT. Protein: CASGSNSGNTIYF.

The rearrangement links TRBV11-2 to TRBJ2-3; D gene unclear. Germline CDR1 is SGHAT and CDR2 is FQNNGV. The CDR3 runs to 15 residues. Trimming stripped 2 bases from V and 0 bases from J, with 9 bases between. Here the CDR3 DNA reads TGTGCCAGCAGCTTAATGGGCGTTAGCACAGATACGCAGTATTTT. It translates to CASSLMGVSTDTQYF.

The V and J genes are TRBV4-1 and TRBJ1-1, with TRBD1 matching 7 bases. After removal of 9 bases from V and 4 bases from J, the junction contained 8 bases not matched to a gene. Per the germline V gene, CDR1 is MGHRA and CDR2 is YSYEKL. The CDR3 runs 13 residues. The CDR3 is CASQTGSFTEAFF. The CDR3 DNA reads TGCGCCAGTCAGACAGGGTCCTTCACTGAAGCTTTCTTT.

CDR3: CASSFGTDNEQFF. Written as DNA, the CDR3 is TGTGCCAGCAGCTTCGGGACTGACAATGAGCAGTTCTTC. This chain joins TRBV7-2 and TRBJ2-1; tentatively, D is TRBD2 (6 bases). V lost 3 bases and J lost 5, with 8 bases in between. Germline V gene sequence: CDR1 SGHTA, CDR2 FQGNSA. This CDR3 comprises 13 residues. Based on the CDR3 plus reference TRBV7-2 and TRBJ2-1, the full variable domain is GAGVSQSPSNKVTEKGKDVELRCDPISGHTALYWYRQSLGQGLEFLIYFQGNSAPDKSGLPSDRFSAERTGGSVSTLTIQRTQQEDSAVYLCASSFGTDNEQFFGPGTRLTVL.

The rearrangement uses TRBV4-3 and TRBJ1-3; D is possibly TRBD1 (5 bases). There are 16 residues in the CDR3. Germline V CDR1 and CDR2: LGHNA, YSLEER. V lost 3 bases, J lost 3 bases, and 15 bases lay in between. The CDR3 DNA reads as TGCGCCAGCAGCCAGTCTACAGGATTCCTTGGAAACACCATATATTTT. Its protein product is CASSQSTGFLGNTIYF.

In the case of this clone: Germline is not matched at one junction end, which may reflect a read error. This chain connects TRBV4-2 to TRBJ1-3; no firm D call. The CDR3 contains 13 residues. Germline CDR1 LGHNA, CDR2 YNFKEQ. Here the CDR3 DNA reads TGTGCCAGCAGCCAATCGCTTGGAGACACCATATATTTT. This translates into CASSQSLGDTIYF.

J is TRBJ1-4 and V is TRBV6-5; D is ambiguous. Germline-derived CDR1 and CDR2 are MNHEY and SVGAGI. This CDR3 is built from 13 residues. Trimming shortened V by 2 bases and J by 8 bases, and 9 bases separated the two germline ends. The CDR3, as DNA: TGTGCCAGCAGTTACCCTCCAGCGGAAAAACTGTTTTTT. It is translated as CASSYPPAEKLFF.

This clone showed up just a few times. The chain uses TRBV4-3 and TRBJ1-6; weak D call: TRBD1 (6 bases). CDR1 LGHNA and CDR2 YSLEER come from the germline V gene. The CDR3 sequence is 15 residues long. V gave up 0 bases and J gave up 9 bases, with 12 bases separating them. This CDR3 is CASSQEEGVGSPLHF. The CDR3 DNA is TGCGCCAGCAGCCAAGAAGAGGGGGTAGGTTCACCCCTCCACTTT.

The chain combines TRBV7-6 with TRBJ2-1, with D perhaps matching TRBD1 (6 bases). V dropped 0 bases and J dropped 3 bases, with 12 bases sitting between them. Germline V lookup: CDR1 SGHVS, CDR2 FNYEAQ. This CDR3 has 16 residues. Written as DNA, the CDR3 is TGTGCCAGCAGCTTAGCCGGGACAATCTACTACAATGAGCAGTTCTTC. Translated: CASSLAGTIYYNEQFF. Combining the CDR3 with reference TRBV7-6 and TRBJ2-1 gives the whole variable domain GAGVSQSPRYKVTKRGQDVALRCDPISGHVSLYWYRQALGQGPEFLTYFNYEAQQDKSGLPNDRFSAERPEGSISTLTIQRTEQRDSAMYRCASSLAGTIYYNEQFFGPGTRLTVL.

This clone was counted a single time. The chain employs TRBV10-3 and TRBJ1-2; 9 bases fit TRBD1. The CDR3 covers 17 residues. Looked up from germline, CDR1 is ENHRY and CDR2 is SYGVKD. V shed 6 bases and J 0 bases; nucleotides not matched to a gene: 11. In nucleotides, the CDR3 is TGTGCCATCAGCCGTGCCCGGGACAGGGCCTCTAACTATGGCTACACCTTC. This encodes CAISRARDRASNYGYTF.

The J gene is TRBJ1-2, the V gene TRBV4-1, with a possible D match to TRBD1 (5 bases). The CDR3 has 16 residues. V was shortened by 4 bases and J by 6 bases, with 21 bases between the two germline ends. CDR1 and CDR2 from the germline V gene are MGHRA and YSYEKL. This chain's CDR3 is CASSPSFLGRYDGYTF. The CDR3 coding sequence is TGCGCCAGCAGCCCCTCCTTCCTGGGGCGGTATGATGGCTACACCTTC.

J is TRBJ2-7 and V is TRBV18; TRBD2 matches 13 bases. Germline CDR1 is KGHSH and CDR2 is LQKENI. The CDR3 covers 17 residues. The J segment lost 1 base and the V segment lost 4 bases, leaving 7 bases of the junction unmatched. DNA for the CDR3: TGTGCCAGCTCACAACTAGCGGGAGGGCCGGGGTCCTACGAGCAGTACTTC. It specifies CASSQLAGGPGSYEQYF.